Sequencing of this T cell receptor (beta chain) was carried out in a study of blood T cell repertoires in COVID-19. Study-wide background: Spain, Italy and the United States supplied samples that represented acute and convalescent COVID-19.

In the source study's methods: Amplification of reference gene primers was used by the study to estimate nucleated cell counts. The repertoire was sequenced with immunoSEQ multiplex PCR; TCRdb's copy has only in-frame clones and lacks some. That table is the source of V, J and clone size, and D and trimming were worked out from the DNA. This sample has tens of thousands of clones; approximately 86% occur once, and the top ten carry about 3.6%. The germline V and J ends were trimmed by 3 bases and 1 base, with 10 bases remaining between them. Per germline, CDR1 MDHEN and CDR2 SYDVKM. CDR3 length: 15 amino acids.

This TCR was recovered from a man aged 40-50 years with COVID-19, enrolled during active disease. The chain recombines TRBV28 with TRBJ1-5; possible D gene TRBD1, 6 bases. Sequences were obtained from peripheral blood. The CDR3 is CASSFQGPSNQPQHF. CDR3 nucleotide sequence: TGTGCCAGCAGTTTCCAGGGGCCCAGCAATCAGCCCCAGCATTTT.